This is a list of T cell receptor beta chains from one sample in a study. Each CDR3 protein gets one entry after TCRdb re-called the RT-PCR reads with MiXCR. The data show about 700,000 distinct CDR3 sequences, approximately 15% seen once. The source material was memory CD4+ T cells from blood. Source of these receptors: a female donor in good health, serving as a healthy control. Each CDR3 is given with its conserved first and last residue. Fields, in order: CDR3 protein, CDR3 DNA, D gene, J gene, clone size, V gene. D genes are given only for firm matches. The size entry is marked missing in some rows and otherwise reads once, few, many or a size class.

CDR3 protein: CASSLESLVRTEAFF
CDR3 DNA: TGTGCCAGCAGCTTAGAGTCATTGGTGAGAACTGAAGCTTTCTTT
D gene: .
J gene: TRBJ1-1
clone size: .
V gene: TRBV7-2

CDR3 protein: CAISAQGALTDTQYF
CDR3 DNA: TGTGCCATCAGCGCACAGGGGGCGCTGACAGATACACAGTATTTT
D gene: TRBD1
J gene: TRBJ2-3
clone size: few
V gene: TRBV10-3

CDR3 protein: CSARAETGANVLTF
CDR3 DNA: TGCAGTGCTAGAGCAGAGACTGGGGCCAACGTCCTGACTTTC
D gene: .
J gene: TRBJ2-6
clone size: .
V gene: TRBV20-1

CDR3 protein: CASRETGQGQPQHF
CDR3 DNA: TGTGCCAGCAGAGAGACAGGGCAAGGTCAGCCCCAGCATTTT
D gene: TRBD1
J gene: TRBJ1-5
clone size: few
V gene: TRBV6-5

CDR3 protein: CSAAMRGDGYTF
CDR3 DNA: TGCAGTGCGGCGATGAGGGGGGATGGCTACACCTTC
D gene: .
J gene: TRBJ1-2
clone size: few
V gene: TRBV20-1

CDR3 protein: CSAVSGSYNEQFF
CDR3 DNA: TGCAGTGCTGTTAGCGGGTCCTACAATGAGCAGTTCTTC
D gene: TRBD2
J gene: TRBJ2-1
clone size: .
V gene: TRBV20-1

CDR3 protein: CASSANRGGTGELFF
CDR3 DNA: TGTGCCAGCAGCGCCAACAGGGGTGGCACCGGGGAGCTGTTTTTT
D gene: TRBD1
J gene: TRBJ2-2
clone size: many
V gene: TRBV9

CDR3 protein: CASGVSISTGAEAFF
CDR3 DNA: TGTGCCAGCGGGGTGTCGATCAGCACAGGAGCTGAAGCTTTCTTT
D gene: .
J gene: TRBJ1-1
clone size: .
V gene: TRBV28

CDR3 protein: CASSPNLPSDTGELFF
CDR3 DNA: TGTGCCAGCTCACCAAACCTACCCTCCGACACCGGGGAGCTGTTTTTT
D gene: .
J gene: TRBJ2-2
clone size: many
V gene: TRBV18

CDR3 protein: CAITGTSGGSSYNEQFF
CDR3 DNA: TGTGCCATCACCGGGACTAGCGGGGGGAGCTCCTACAATGAGCAGTTCTTC
D gene: TRBD2
J gene: TRBJ2-1
clone size: .
V gene: TRBV10-3

CDR3 protein: CASSLGPGYYEQYF
CDR3 DNA: TGTGCCAGCAGCTTGGGGCCAGGATACTACGAGCAGTACTTC
D gene: .
J gene: TRBJ2-7
clone size: .
V gene: TRBV5-5

CDR3 protein: CSAKTQGETQYF
CDR3 DNA: TGCAGTGCTAAAACTCAGGGGGAGACCCAGTACTTC
D gene: .
J gene: TRBJ2-5
clone size: many
V gene: TRBV20-1